Following are 18 T cell receptor beta chains from one sample sequenced in a study of T cells after yellow fever vaccination. TCRdb called the 5' RACE reads again in MiXCR, with one record for every CDR3 protein. The table records about 550,000 distinct CDR3 sequences, 15% to 20% of them present only once. Sequencing used PBMCs, obtained 15 days after the yellow fever booster vaccination. These receptors came from a man aged 30 to 45 who received the YFV17D yellow fever vaccine.

The chain is built from TRBV20-1 and TRBJ1-5; D gene ambiguous. Trimming removed 4 bases at V and 3 bases at J, with 10 bases between. CDR1 and CDR2 (germline): DFQATT, SNEGSKA (reference sequence). This CDR3 region has 13 residues. The CDR3, as DNA: TGCAGTGCTACTCCCCCCTTCAATCAGCCCCAGCATTTT. It codes for CSATPPFNQPQHF.

This clonotype was detected a few times. The chain recombines TRBV7-2 with TRBJ2-1; the match to TRBD2 covers 7 bases. V lost 1 base and J lost 5; bases outside the gene matches: 8. Germline CDR1 is SGHTA and CDR2 is FQGNSA. The CDR3 is 16 residues long. The CDR3 protein is CASSLVFGEGHNEQFF. CDR3 coding DNA: TGTGCCAGCAGCTTAGTTTTCGGGGAGGGTCACAATGAGCAGTTCTTC.

The genes are TRBV20-1 and TRBJ2-1; D unclear. The CDR3 sequence is 12 residues long. V was trimmed by 1 base and J by 8 bases, leaving 9 bases between them. Germline loops: CDR1 DFQATT, CDR2 SNEGSKA (reference sequence). CDR3 sequence reads: CSARVHPDEQFF. As DNA, the CDR3 is TGCAGTGCTAGAGTCCATCCAGATGAGCAGTTCTTC.

The table lists this clonotype with many counts. This sequence joins TRBV6-5 and TRBJ1-1, with D possibly matching TRBD1 (6 bases). The CDR3 sequence is 15 residues long. Germline V gives CDR1 MNHEY, CDR2 SVGAGI. The V and J ends lost 6 bases and 3 bases respectively, with 17 bases between them. The CDR3 sequence: CASRQLSKGDTEAFF. CDR3 in DNA: TGTGCCAGCAGGCAGCTCAGTAAGGGGGACACTGAAGCTTTCTTT.

The V and J genes are TRBV7-2 and TRBJ2-7, with a possible D match to TRBD1 (5 bases). V gave up 1 base and J gave up 2 bases, with 18 bases separating them. This CDR3 contains 17 residues. The germline V gene has CDR1 SGHTA and CDR2 FQGNSA. The CDR3 DNA reads as TGTGCCAGCAGCTTAGGGATGGCAGGGTCCTCACCCTACGAGCAGTACTTC. Translation gives CASSLGMAGSSPYEQYF.

This clonotype turned up a few times. The chain combines TRBV20-1 with TRBJ2-3; 7 bases align to TRBD2. From germline, CDR1 is DFQATT and CDR2 SNEGSKA (reference sequence). The CDR3 has 13 residues. The V segment lost 5 bases and the J segment 6 bases; nucleotides outside the gene matches: 8. The CDR3 nucleotides read TGCAGTGCTTTGTCGGGAGGCCCGGATACGCAGTATTTT. This gives the protein CSALSGGPDTQYF.

The chain links TRBV5-1 to TRBJ1-3; a weak D match, TRBD1 (5 bases). The CDR3 has 16 residues. With 0 bases removed from V and 0 bases from J, the gap between germline ends came to 10 bases. Germline V CDR1 and CDR2: SGHRS, YFSETQ. CDR3 nucleotides: TGCGCCAGCAGCTTGGGAATGCAGGGCTCTGGAAACACCATATATTTT. Translating gives CASSLGMQGSGNTIYF.

The chain recombines TRBV6-5 with TRBJ2-5; D may be TRBD1 (6 bases). This CDR3 has 18 amino acids. V was pared by 0 bases and J by 5 bases, with 22 bases between. CDR1 is MNHEY and CDR2 is SVGAGI in the germline V gene. CDR3 DNA sequence: TGTGCCAGCAGTTACTCGCCACGGGACACGACCAGGAGGGAGACCCAGTACTTC. It is translated as CASSYSPRDTTRRETQYF.

This clonotype turned up a few times. The chain carries TRBV7-2 and TRBJ2-1; the D gene is possibly TRBD2 (5 bases). V was shortened by 1 base and J by 9 bases, with 22 bases between the two germline ends. The germline V gene encodes CDR1 SGHTA and CDR2 FQGNSA. CDR3 length: 17 amino acids. CDR3 coding DNA: TGTGCCAGCAGCTTAGGGGGAATGACGTACAGCCGGGGTGAGCAGTTCTTC. Protein product: CASSLGGMTYSRGEQFF. The full variable domain, its missing parts supplied by reference TRBV7-2 and TRBJ2-1, is GAGVSQSPSNKVTEKGKDVELRCDPISGHTALYWYRQSLGQGLEFLIYFQGNSAPDKSGLPSDRFSAERTGGSVSTLTIQRTQQEDSAVYLCASSLGGMTYSRGEQFFGPGTRLTVL.

This clonotype was seen more than once but under ten times. This chain uses TRBV5-6 with TRBJ2-4; D perhaps matches TRBD1 (6 bases). Germline V CDR1 and CDR2: SGHDT, YYEEEE. The V end was cut by 4 bases, the J end by 0 bases, with 20 bases between. This CDR3 has 18 residues. The CDR3 sequence is CASSTPVRQDLAKNIQYF. The CDR3 DNA reads as TGTGCCAGCAGCACACCCGTTCGACAGGATCTAGCCAAAAACATTCAGTACTTC.

CDR3 in DNA: TGTGCCAGCAGTTACTCCCGGGGGGGGAACACTGAAGCTTTCTTT. Protein: CASSYSRGGNTEAFF. V is TRBV6-5 and J is TRBJ1-1; D possibly corresponds to TRBD1 (5 bases). Germline CDR1 is MNHEY and CDR2 is SVGAGI. The ends were cut back, 0 bases at V and 1 base at J, with 9 bases in the middle. The CDR3 contains 15 residues.

As to this clonotype: An end of the junction differs from the germline gene, which may be a read error. The chain carries TRBV12-5 and TRBJ2-3; the D is unclear. Germline V gene sequence: CDR1 LGHNT, CDR2 FRNRAP. The CDR3 consists of 12 residues. The CDR3 DNA reads as TGTGCTAGTAGTTTGTCCTTGGATACGCAGTATTTT. Translated, it gives CASSLSLDTQYF.

The chain carries TRBV20-1 and TRBJ2-7; TRBD2 matches 8 bases. Germline V gene data show CDR1 as DFQATT and CDR2 as SNEGSKA (reference sequence). J was trimmed by 4 bases and V by 6 bases; bases with no gene match: 8. This CDR3 has 13 amino acids. The CDR3 spells CSAPSAGGYEQYF. As DNA, the CDR3 is TGCAGTGCCCCCTCTGCGGGGGGTTACGAGCAGTACTTC.

This clonotype was detected a few times. The chain combines TRBV5-6 with TRBJ2-1; a weak D match, TRBD1 (5 bases). Trimming pared 1 base from V and 10 bases from J, leaving 12 bases between. This CDR3 contains 13 residues. Germline V gene sequence: CDR1 SGHDT, CDR2 YYEEEE. The CDR3 is CASSLLGVREQFF. In DNA, the CDR3 is TGTGCCAGCAGCTTGTTAGGGGTGAGGGAGCAGTTCTTC.

The chain joins TRBV5-5 to TRBJ2-3, with TRBD1 matching 7 bases. CDR3 length equals 15 residues. CDR1 and CDR2 (germline): SGHKS, YYEKEE (reference sequence). V lost 9 bases and J lost 4; bases outside the gene matches: 14. CDR3 residues: CANPNRGNWADTQYF. CDR3 nucleotide sequence: TGTGCCAACCCAAACAGGGGAAATTGGGCAGATACGCAGTATTTT.

The table lists this clonotype with a count of one. The J gene is TRBJ2-3, the V gene TRBV13; D gene uncertain. Germline loops: CDR1 PRHDT, CDR2 FYEKMQ (reference sequence). Between the trimmed V and J ends, which lost 1 base and 7 bases, there was a span of 6 bases. This CDR3 is 12 amino acids long. CDR3 in DNA: TGTGCCAGCAGCTTAGTTGAAAATACGCAGTATTTT. As protein: CASSLVENTQYF.

The rearrangement links TRBV15 to TRBJ2-5, with unresolved D. The V end lost 2 bases, the J end lost 1 base, and 11 bases lay between the germline ends. Germline values: CDR1 LNHNV, CDR2 YYDKDF (reference sequence). The CDR3 sequence is 15 residues long. For the CDR3, the DNA is TGTGCCACCAGCAGATCTCTTAATCCCCAAGAGACCCAGTACTTC. It codes for CATSRSLNPQETQYF.

This sequence joins TRBV5-1 and TRBJ1-6; D unclear. Per germline, CDR1 SGHRS and CDR2 YFSETQ. V lost 0 bases to trimming and J lost 9 bases, with 7 bases between them. This CDR3 is 13 amino acids long. In DNA form, the CDR3 reads TGCGCCAGCAGCTTGGCGGGTATTTCACCCCTCCACTTT. It codes for CASSLAGISPLHF.